The rows below give T cell receptor beta chains drawn from one sample of a study of blood T cell repertoires in COVID-19. Measured with immunoSEQ multiplex PCR; TCRdb has only the in-frame clones, and not every one. The data contain roughly 240,000 clones, 82% of them singletons. Sequenced input: peripheral blood. The receptors originated from a woman in her 70s with acute or convalescent COVID-19. The CDR3 runs from the conserved cysteine through the conserved F or W. The order of the fields is D gene, V gene, CDR3 length, J gene, clone size, CDR3 protein, CDR3 DNA. D genes are given only for firm matches. The size field is filled for only some rows; it gives once, few, many or a size class.

d_gene: TRBD1; v_gene: TRBV28; len: 17; j_gene: TRBJ1-5; abundance: -; CDR3aa: CASSTSGGQLSNQPQHF; CDR3nt: TGTGCCAGCAGCACCTCCGGGGGACAGCTTAGCAATCAGCCCCAGCATTTT
d_gene: TRBD1; v_gene: TRBV2; len: 16; j_gene: TRBJ1-2; abundance: -; CDR3aa: CASSEARVGQGNGYTF; CDR3nt: TGTGCCAGCAGTGAAGCGCGTGTGGGACAGGGAAACGGCTACACCTTC
d_gene: -; v_gene: TRBV27; len: 15; j_gene: TRBJ2-7; abundance: -; CDR3aa: CASSLEGGDFYEQYF; CDR3nt: TGTGCCAGCAGCTTGGAAGGCGGGGATTTTTACGAGCAGTACTTC
d_gene: -; v_gene: TRBV6-5; len: 13; j_gene: TRBJ1-2; abundance: -; CDR3aa: CASKRTESSGYTF; CDR3nt: TGTGCCAGCAAAAGGACAGAGTCAAGCGGCTACACCTTC
d_gene: -; v_gene: TRBV7-9; len: 13; j_gene: TRBJ1-2; abundance: -; CDR3aa: CASSQIQSHGYTF; CDR3nt: TGTGCCAGCAGCCAAATACAGAGCCATGGCTACACCTTC
d_gene: TRBD1; v_gene: TRBV7-2; len: 17; j_gene: TRBJ2-7; abundance: -; CDR3aa: CASSLAGDSSYPYEQYF; CDR3nt: TGTGCCAGCAGCTTAGCGGGGGACAGCTCATACCCCTACGAGCAGTACTTC
d_gene: TRBD1; v_gene: TRBV5-4; len: 16; j_gene: TRBJ1-2; abundance: -; CDR3aa: CASSLAGQGGIRGYTF; CDR3nt: TGTGCCAGCAGCTTGGCAGGACAGGGGGGGATTCGGGGCTACACCTTC
d_gene: -; v_gene: TRBV28; len: 15; j_gene: TRBJ1-5; abundance: -; CDR3aa: CASSTLPGVGQPQHF; CDR3nt: TGTGCCAGCAGTACCTTACCGGGAGTAGGGCAGCCCCAGCATTTT
d_gene: TRBD1; v_gene: TRBV5-5; len: 13; j_gene: TRBJ1-2; abundance: few; CDR3aa: CANRGRLTFGYTF; CDR3nt: TGTGCAAACAGGGGGCGCTTAACCTTTGGCTACACCTTC
d_gene: TRBD2; v_gene: TRBV7-2; len: 15; j_gene: TRBJ2-7; abundance: -; CDR3aa: CASSLIAGGIYEQYF; CDR3nt: TGTGCCAGCAGCTTAATAGCGGGGGGAATATACGAGCAGTACTTC
d_gene: -; v_gene: TRBV5-1; len: 14; j_gene: TRBJ1-6; abundance: -; CDR3aa: CASSPDKSNSPLHF; CDR3nt: TGCGCCAGCAGTCCGGACAAATCCAATTCACCCCTCCACTTT
d_gene: -; v_gene: TRBV10-3; len: 11; j_gene: TRBJ1-1; abundance: -; CDR3aa: CAITRGQTPFF; CDR3nt: TGTGCCATCACACGCGGACAGACACCTTTCTTT
d_gene: -; v_gene: TRBV12-3/TRBV12-4; len: 12; j_gene: TRBJ2-5; abundance: -; CDR3aa: CASSLYWETQYF; CDR3nt: TGTGCCAGCAGTTTGTACTGGGAGACCCAGTACTTC
d_gene: -; v_gene: TRBV4-3; len: 13; j_gene: TRBJ1-6; abundance: -; CDR3aa: CASSQDRVSPLHF; CDR3nt: TGCGCCAGCAGCCAAGATCGGGTATCACCCCTCCACTTT
d_gene: -; v_gene: TRBV4-2; len: 16; j_gene: TRBJ1-3; abundance: -; CDR3aa: CASSPFSDSSGNTIYF; CDR3nt: TGTGCCAGCAGCCCCTTCTCTGACAGCTCTGGAAACACCATATATTTT
d_gene: TRBD1; v_gene: TRBV25-1; len: 16; j_gene: TRBJ1-1; abundance: once; CDR3aa: CASSDPTVTGGTEAFF; CDR3nt: TGTGCCAGCAGTGACCCTACCGTAACAGGGGGCACTGAAGCTTTCTTT
d_gene: -; v_gene: TRBV10-1; len: 13; j_gene: TRBJ1-1; abundance: -; CDR3aa: CASSEGVNTEAFF; CDR3nt: TGCGCCAGCAGTGAGGGAGTGAACACTGAAGCTTTCTTT
d_gene: -; v_gene: TRBV5-1; len: 15; j_gene: TRBJ2-3; abundance: few; CDR3aa: CASSSGYTSTDTQYF; CDR3nt: TGCGCCAGCAGCTCGGGTTATACTAGCACAGATACGCAGTATTTT
d_gene: -; v_gene: TRBV28; len: 14; j_gene: TRBJ2-3; abundance: few; CDR3aa: CASSNPPPPGSQYF; CDR3nt: TGTGCCAGCAGCAACCCTCCCCCTCCGGGGTCGCAGTATTTT
d_gene: -; v_gene: TRBV27; len: 14; j_gene: TRBJ1-2; abundance: -; CDR3aa: CASSAGGWGYGYTF; CDR3nt: TGTGCCAGCAGCGCGGGGGGCTGGGGTTATGGCTACACCTTC
d_gene: -; v_gene: TRBV28; len: 12; j_gene: TRBJ1-5; abundance: -; CDR3aa: CASSLVNQPQHF; CDR3nt: TGTGCCAGCAGTTTAGTAAATCAGCCCCAGCATTTT
d_gene: TRBD1; v_gene: TRBV30; len: 14; j_gene: TRBJ1-4; abundance: -; CDR3aa: CAWSVRTGAEKLFF; CDR3nt: TGTGCCTGGAGTGTACGGACAGGGGCTGAAAAACTGTTTTTT
d_gene: -; v_gene: TRBV18; len: 16; j_gene: TRBJ2-7; abundance: -; CDR3aa: CASSYSQAASSYEQYF; CDR3nt: TGTGCCAGCTCCTATTCACAGGCGGCCAGCTCCTACGAGCAGTACTTC
d_gene: TRBD1; v_gene: TRBV3-1/TRBV3-2; len: 16; j_gene: TRBJ2-7; abundance: many; CDR3aa: CASSQKRDRSSYEQYF; CDR3nt: TGTGCCAGCAGCCAAAAGAGGGACAGGAGCTCCTACGAGCAGTACTTC
d_gene: -; v_gene: TRBV5-1; len: 13; j_gene: TRBJ1-2; abundance: -; CDR3aa: CASSPTADYGYTF; CDR3nt: TGCGCCAGCAGCCCGACTGCCGACTATGGCTACACCTTC
d_gene: TRBD1; v_gene: TRBV3-1/TRBV3-2; len: 13; j_gene: TRBJ1-2; abundance: many; CDR3aa: CASSQGQGGGYTF; CDR3nt: TGTGCCAGCAGCCAAGGACAGGGCGGCGGCTACACCTTC
d_gene: -; v_gene: TRBV7-9; len: 14; j_gene: TRBJ1-1; abundance: many; CDR3aa: CASSSKPGNTEAFF; CDR3nt: TGTGCCAGCAGCTCAAAGCCAGGTAACACTGAAGCTTTCTTT
d_gene: -; v_gene: TRBV23-1; len: 16; j_gene: TRBJ1-2; abundance: -; CDR3aa: CASSQSKRGKEYGYTF; CDR3nt: TGCGCCAGCAGTCAATCGAAACGGGGAAAGGAGTATGGCTACACCTTC
d_gene: TRBD2; v_gene: TRBV11-3; len: 15; j_gene: TRBJ2-7; abundance: -; CDR3aa: CASSLDLAGSYEQYF; CDR3nt: TGTGCCAGCAGCTTAGACCTAGCGGGATCATACGAGCAGTACTTC
d_gene: TRBD1; v_gene: TRBV28; len: 14; j_gene: TRBJ1-2; abundance: -; CDR3aa: CASSSTGGNYGYTF; CDR3nt: TGTGCCAGCAGTTCAACAGGGGGAAACTATGGCTACACCTTC
d_gene: -; v_gene: TRBV2; len: 11; j_gene: TRBJ1-2; abundance: -; CDR3aa: CATTGSGGYTF; CDR3nt: TGTGCCACAACAGGGTCAGGTGGCTACACCTTC
d_gene: -; v_gene: TRBV19; len: 14; j_gene: TRBJ2-7; abundance: -; CDR3aa: CASSVGAGVHEQYF; CDR3nt: TGTGCCAGTAGCGTGGGGGCAGGGGTCCACGAGCAGTACTTC
d_gene: -; v_gene: TRBV27; len: 15; j_gene: TRBJ1-1; abundance: once; CDR3aa: CASSLRGLMNTEAFF; CDR3nt: TGTGCCAGCAGTTTAAGAGGACTCATGAACACTGAAGCTTTCTTT
d_gene: -; v_gene: TRBV2; len: 17; j_gene: TRBJ1-5; abundance: few; CDR3aa: CASSESPGPTVSQPQHF; CDR3nt: TGTGCCAGCAGTGAATCCCCAGGGCCGACGGTAAGTCAGCCCCAGCATTTT
d_gene: -; v_gene: TRBV12-3/TRBV12-4; len: 12; j_gene: TRBJ2-4; abundance: -; CDR3aa: CASSLPENIQYF; CDR3nt: TGTGCCAGCAGTTTACCAGAAAACATTCAGTACTTC
d_gene: -; v_gene: TRBV3-1/TRBV3-2; len: 16; j_gene: TRBJ2-3; abundance: -; CDR3aa: CASSQDLTTATDTQYF; CDR3nt: TGTGCCAGCAGCCAAGATCTTACTACCGCCACAGATACGCAGTATTTT
d_gene: TRBD2; v_gene: TRBV5-4; len: 16; j_gene: TRBJ2-7; abundance: -; CDR3aa: CASSLGGAGARYEQYF; CDR3nt: TGTGCCAGCAGCTTGGGCGGAGCGGGGGCCCGCTACGAGCAGTACTTC
d_gene: TRBD1; v_gene: TRBV7-2; len: 15; j_gene: TRBJ1-1; abundance: -; CDR3aa: CASSSYVSTGTEAFF; CDR3nt: TGTGCCAGCAGCTCATACGTATCGACAGGGACTGAAGCTTTCTTT
d_gene: TRBD1; v_gene: TRBV15; len: 17; j_gene: TRBJ2-2; abundance: -; CDR3aa: CATSQRDRGKGTGELFF; CDR3nt: TGTGCCACCAGCCAACGGGACAGGGGGAAGGGCACCGGGGAGCTGTTTTTT
d_gene: TRBD2; v_gene: TRBV9; len: 19; j_gene: TRBJ2-3; abundance: -; CDR3aa: CASSVGLAGGLSSSGTQYF; CDR3nt: TGTGCCAGCAGCGTTGGACTAGCGGGGGGGCTCTCCTCAAGTGGTACGCAGTATTTT
d_gene: TRBD2; v_gene: TRBV7-2; len: 15; j_gene: TRBJ2-1; abundance: -; CDR3aa: CASSLAASGYNEQFF; CDR3nt: TGTGCCAGCAGCTTAGCGGCTAGCGGGTACAATGAGCAGTTCTTC
d_gene: TRBD1; v_gene: TRBV3-1/TRBV3-2; len: 19; j_gene: TRBJ2-7; abundance: few; CDR3aa: CASSQAIPLGQRSSYEQYF; CDR3nt: TGTGCCAGCAGCCAAGCCATACCCCTGGGACAGCGTAGCTCCTACGAGCAGTACTTC
d_gene: TRBD1; v_gene: TRBV7-6; len: 15; j_gene: TRBJ2-7; abundance: -; CDR3aa: CASSSGQGRHYEQYF; CDR3nt: TGTGCCAGCAGCTCGGGACAGGGAAGGCACTACGAGCAGTACTTC
d_gene: TRBD1; v_gene: TRBV6-2/TRBV6-3; len: 19; j_gene: TRBJ1-5; abundance: -; CDR3aa: CASSETTGGSYISNQPQHF; CDR3nt: TGTGCCAGCAGTGAGACCACAGGGGGGAGTTACATTAGCAATCAGCCCCAGCATTTT
d_gene: TRBD1; v_gene: TRBV30; len: 14; j_gene: TRBJ2-7; abundance: -; CDR3aa: CAWRLTGGLREQYF; CDR3nt: TGTGCCTGGAGACTGACAGGGGGCTTGAGGGAGCAGTACTTC
d_gene: -; v_gene: TRBV30; len: 17; j_gene: TRBJ1-1; abundance: -; CDR3aa: CAWREQRTRGMNTEAFF; CDR3nt: TGTGCCTGGAGGGAACAAAGGACCCGAGGGATGAACACTGAAGCTTTCTTT
d_gene: -; v_gene: TRBV4-3; len: 17; j_gene: TRBJ1-6; abundance: few; CDR3aa: CASSQDSSFAGRSPLHF; CDR3nt: TGCGCCAGCAGCCAAGATAGTAGTTTTGCAGGGCGTTCACCCCTCCACTTT
d_gene: -; v_gene: TRBV4-1; len: 16; j_gene: TRBJ1-6; abundance: -; CDR3aa: CASSQVRGSPGSPLHF; CDR3nt: TGCGCCAGCAGCCAAGTAAGGGGCTCCCCCGGTTCACCCCTCCACTTT
d_gene: -; v_gene: TRBV6-5; len: 15; j_gene: TRBJ1-5; abundance: -; CDR3aa: CASKVGREVPQPQHF; CDR3nt: TGTGCCAGCAAGGTTGGCAGGGAGGTCCCCCAGCCCCAGCATTTT
d_gene: TRBD1; v_gene: TRBV20-1; len: 14; j_gene: TRBJ2-4; abundance: once; CDR3aa: CSASRDRAKNIQYF; CDR3nt: TGCAGTGCTAGTCGGGACAGGGCCAAAAACATTCAGTACTTC
d_gene: -; v_gene: TRBV9; len: 13; j_gene: TRBJ1-2; abundance: -; CDR3aa: CASSEGGNYGYTF; CDR3nt: TGTGCCAGCAGCGAGGGGGGGAACTATGGCTACACCTTC
d_gene: -; v_gene: TRBV7-2; len: 12; j_gene: TRBJ1-1; abundance: -; CDR3aa: CASSSTPNEAFF; CDR3nt: TGTGCCAGCAGCTCGACTCCAAATGAAGCTTTCTTT
d_gene: TRBD2; v_gene: TRBV2; len: 12; j_gene: TRBJ2-7; abundance: -; CDR3aa: CAGGGSSYEQYF; CDR3nt: TGTGCCGGCGGGGGGAGCTCCTACGAGCAGTACTTC
d_gene: TRBD2; v_gene: TRBV24-1; len: 18; j_gene: TRBJ2-5; abundance: -; CDR3aa: CATSDPGTSGGAGETQYF; CDR3nt: TGTGCCACCAGTGACCCCGGGACTAGCGGGGGGGCCGGGGAGACCCAGTACTTC
d_gene: -; v_gene: TRBV6-5; len: 12; j_gene: TRBJ1-4; abundance: -; CDR3aa: CASRGKNEKLFF; CDR3nt: TGTGCCAGCAGGGGCAAGAATGAAAAACTGTTTTTT